The sequence of this TCR beta chain was determined in a study of cytomegalovirus exposure and HLA in healthy donors. Study summary: Early released data comprised 80 million to 90 million unique TCRs from HLA-typed donors. Findings of the study overall: Rarity marked most TCR sequences, yet some public TCRs occurred in many donors. When analyzed later, the rates of TCR association showed variation by HLA locus, with DRB1 the most and HLA-C the fewest.

CDR3 length equals 14 residues. CDR1 and CDR2 (germline): PRHDT, FYEKMQ (reference sequence). The V segment lost 11 bases and the J segment 3 bases; nucleotides outside the gene matches: 10. Comment on this clone: Its specificity is unknown.

The PCR employed 60 Vbeta primers together with 13 Jbeta primers. Here immunoSEQ multiplex PCR was the method, and the copy in TCRdb shows in-frame clones only, minus some. In the table there are approximately 140,000 clones, about 85% of which are singletons. The clonotype was recovered from a human donor in good health. The genes are TRBV13 and TRBJ2-1; 7 nucleotides line up with TRBD1. The sample taken for sequencing was PBMCs. CDR3 DNA: TGTGCCGTAACTCGACAGGGAGTCTACAATGAGCAGTTCTTC. Amino acid sequence: CAVTRQGVYNEQFF.